The 29 T cell receptor beta chains presented below share a single source sample, sequenced in a study of blood T cell repertoires in COVID-19. Assay used: immunoSEQ multiplex PCR; TCRdb lists only in-frame clones, some missing. This sample has around 180,000 clones, with about 84% found just once. The sequencing input was PBMCs or T cells enriched from blood (not recorded which). The receptors shown here come from a man aged 45-65 years who had recovered from COVID-19.

The sample holds one count of this clone. The CDR3 DNA reads TGTGCCAGCAGCTCCTGGACTAGCTTCCGCTCCCACCCCGGGGAGCTGTTTTTT. It codes for CASSSWTSFRSHPGELFF. This chain connects TRBV5-4 to TRBJ2-2; 8 nucleotides agree with TRBD2. V dropped 3 bases and J dropped 6; count of bases not matched to a gene: 16. The V gene's germline CDR1 is SGHNT and CDR2 YYREEE (reference sequence). The CDR3 covers 18 residues. Full variable domain (rest looked up from reference TRBV5-4 and TRBJ2-2): ETGVTQSPTHLIKTRGQQVTLRCSSQSGHNTVSWYQQALGQGPQFIFQYYREEENGRGNFPPRFSGLQFPNYSSELNVNALELDDSALYLCASSSWTSFRSHPGELFFGEGSRLTVL.

The V gene is TRBV7-2, the J gene TRBJ1-5, with a tentative D call TRBD1 (5 bases). With 3 bases removed from V and 4 bases from J, the gap between germline ends came to 22 bases. The CDR3 covers 18 residues. Germline V lookup: CDR1 SGHTA, CDR2 FQGNSA. The CDR3 here is CASSFTAPRQGYNQPQHF. CDR3 nucleotide sequence: TGTGCCAGCAGCTTTACGGCCCCGCGGCAGGGTTATAATCAGCCCCAGCATTTT.

This clone was counted a single time. The chain joins TRBV9 to TRBJ1-2; D is undetermined. This CDR3 is built from 12 residues. Germline CDR1 is SGDLS and CDR2 is YYNGEE. V shed 0 bases and J shed 2 bases, with 2 bases lying between them. Here the CDR3 DNA reads TGTGCCAGCAGCGTAGCGAACTATGGCTACACCTTC. This gives the protein CASSVANYGYTF. The full variable domain, with the rest looked up from reference TRBV9 and TRBJ1-2, is DSGVTQTPKHLITATGQRVTLRCSPRSGDLSVYWYQQSLDQGLQFLIQYYNGEERAKGNILERFSAQQFPDLHSELNLSSLELGDSALYFCASSVANYGYTFGSGTRLTVV.

The gene calls are TRBV27 and TRBJ2-7, with 9 bases that match TRBD2. Trimming cost V 5 bases and J 6 bases; bases outside gene matches: 11. The CDR3 totals 15 residues. Germline V CDR1 and CDR2: MNHEY, SMNVEV (reference sequence). The CDR3 sequence: CASSRSGLAPGEQYF. The CDR3 DNA is TGTGCCAGCAGTAGATCGGGACTAGCTCCGGGCGAGCAGTACTTC.

This sequence joins TRBV7-8 and TRBJ1-1, with 9 bases fitting TRBD1. Germline lookup yields CDR1 SGHVS and CDR2 FQNEAQ. Trimming took 0 bases from V and 4 from J; bases not matched to a gene: 3. CDR3 length equals 15 residues. The CDR3 DNA sequence: TGTGCCAGCAGCTTAGCGGACAGGGGCAGCACTGAAGCTTTCTTT. Amino acid sequence: CASSLADRGSTEAFF.

The rearrangement uses TRBV7-9 and TRBJ2-1; 10 bases are shared with TRBD2. The V gene's germline CDR1 is SEHNR and CDR2 FQNEAQ (reference sequence). V lost 5 bases to trimming and J lost 5 bases; unmatched junction nucleotides: 9. This CDR3 has 16 residues. CDR3 residues: CASSPPGAGGDNEQFF. As DNA, the CDR3 is TGTGCCAGCAGCCCCCCGGGAGCGGGGGGGGACAATGAGCAGTTCTTC.

The V gene is TRBV13, the J gene TRBJ2-5; 8 bases map to TRBD1. Germline V gene lookup returns CDR1 PRHDT and CDR2 FYEKMQ (reference sequence). J lost 3 bases, V lost 4 bases, and 7 bases had no gene match. The CDR3 is made up of 15 amino acids. The CDR3 here is CASSSRGQREETQYF. In DNA, the CDR3 is TGTGCCAGCAGCTCCAGGGGGCAGAGGGAAGAGACCCAGTACTTC.

V usage is TRBV9 and J usage is TRBJ2-1, with 8 bases that match TRBD2. Looked up from germline, CDR1 is SGDLS and CDR2 is YYNGEE. This CDR3 contains 16 residues. The trim removed 4 bases at V and 1 base at J, leaving 7 bases unmatched. In nucleotides, the CDR3 is TGTGCCAGCAGCCAGACGGGGGGGCTTTCCTACAATGAGCAGTTCTTC. Its translation is CASSQTGGLSYNEQFF.

This chain uses TRBV7-2 with TRBJ2-3, with TRBD2 identical over 8 bases. CDR3 size: 15 residues. J gave up 4 bases and V 5 bases, and 8 bases lay outside the gene matches. Germline CDR1 and CDR2: SGHTA and FQGNSA. The CDR3 bases are TGTGCCAGCAGCCCGAGCGGGGGATTGGCAGATACGCAGTATTTT. Translating it yields CASSPSGGLADTQYF.

The chain uses TRBV11-3 and TRBJ2-3, with D possibly matching TRBD1 (5 bases). V was pared by 5 bases and J by 2 bases, with 11 bases between. CDR3 length equals 14 residues. Germline CDR1 is SGHNT and CDR2 is YENEEA. Written as DNA, the CDR3 is TGTGCCAGCAGCAAGCAGGGATCCACAGATACGCAGTATTTT. It codes for CASSKQGSTDTQYF.

This rearrangement joins TRBV25-1 to TRBJ1-5; D is perhaps TRBD1 (5 bases). This CDR3 has 14 residues. CDR1 and CDR2 (germline): MGHDK, SYGVNS. Trimming cost V 3 bases and J 3 bases, with 9 bases left between them. The CDR3 DNA reads TGTGCCAGCAGTGAGGCAGGGCTCAATCAGCCCCAGCATTTT. Translating it yields CASSEAGLNQPQHF.

This chain joins TRBV3-1 (or the pseudogene TRBV3-2) and TRBJ2-5, with 8 bases aligning to TRBD2. Germline V lookup: CDR1 LGHDT, CDR2 YNNKEL (reference sequence). The CDR3 spans 18 residues. J gave up 0 bases and V 3 bases, and 12 bases lay outside the gene matches. The CDR3 is CASSQAKYRGGHQETQYF. The CDR3 DNA reads TGTGCCAGCAGCCAGGCCAAGTACCGGGGGGGCCACCAAGAGACCCAGTACTTC.

The chain links TRBV5-4 to TRBJ2-5; 10 bases line up with TRBD2. The V and J ends lost 6 bases and 4 bases, in that order; junction bases with no gene match: 15. CDR3 length: 17 residues. Germline values: CDR1 SGHNT, CDR2 YYREEE (reference sequence). The CDR3 DNA sequence: TGTGCCAGCAAGTTTCTCCAGCGGGGGGGCCGGGGAGAGACCCAGTACTTC. It translates to CASKFLQRGGRGETQYF.

The rearrangement joins TRBV4-3 to TRBJ1-4; D gene unclear. The V end was cut by 2 bases, the J end by 8 bases, with 9 bases between. CDR1 and CDR2 from the germline V gene are LGHNA and YSLEER. CDR3 size: 13 residues. Here the CDR3 reads CASSQNSREKLFF. CDR3 DNA sequence: TGCGCCAGCAGCCAAAATTCTAGGGAAAAACTGTTTTTT.

The rearrangement links TRBV5-1 to TRBJ2-1; no clear D gene. Germline V CDR1 and CDR2: SGHRS, YFSETQ. This CDR3 contains 15 residues. The V gene lost 4 bases and the J gene lost 1 base, with 12 bases spanning the gap. In DNA form, the CDR3 reads TGCGCCAGCAGCCCGCTAGGTAATTCCTACAATGAGCAGTTCTTC. Amino acids: CASSPLGNSYNEQFF.

This chain links TRBV9 with TRBJ1-1; 9 nucleotides match TRBD1. Germline V lookup: CDR1 SGDLS, CDR2 YYNGEE. CDR3 length equals 17 residues. The junction had 14 bases not matched to a gene; V was cut back by 4 bases and J by 4 bases. Written as DNA, the CDR3 is TGTGCCAGCAGCCCCCAAGGTGGGACAGGGCTTTCCACTGAAGCTTTCTTT. This encodes CASSPQGGTGLSTEAFF.

This chain links TRBV27 with TRBJ2-3; 8 bases line up with TRBD1. V gave up 5 bases and J gave up 4 bases; unmatched junction bases: 5. The CDR3 loop spans 14 amino acids. In germline, CDR1 is MNHEY, CDR2 SMNVEV (reference sequence). CDR3 in DNA: TGTGCCAGCAGTCCCCGGACAGGGCCAGATACGCAGTATTTT. It translates to CASSPRTGPDTQYF.

The chain employs TRBV2 and TRBJ2-2, with TRBD2 identical over 10 bases. The CDR3 sequence is 19 residues long. The germline CDR1 and CDR2 sequences are SNHLY and FYNNEI. Losses at the gene ends were 4 bases for V and 2 bases for J; bases not matched to a gene: 13. The CDR3 region has the DNA TGTGCCAGCAGTGGGGCTAGCGGGGGCCTTGGGGCCAACACCGGGGAGCTGTTTTTT. Residues: CASSGASGGLGANTGELFF.

The chain recombines TRBV16 with TRBJ1-6; no firm D call. From germline, CDR1 is KGHSY and CDR2 FQNENV. Trimming took off 0 bases at V and 11 bases at J, with 8 bases between the two ends. The length of the CDR3 is 13 residues. CDR3 DNA: TGTGCCAGCAGCCAATCGACGGGGACACCCCTCCACTTT. Residues: CASSQSTGTPLHF. The full variable domain, completed using reference TRBV16 and TRBJ1-6, is GEEVAQTPKHLVRGEGQKAKLYCAPIKGHSYVFWYQQVLKNEFKFLISFQNENVFDETGMPKERFSAKCLPNSPCSLEIQATKLEDSAVYFCASSQSTGTPLHFGNGTRLTVT.

This rearrangement joins TRBV6-5 to TRBJ1-2; weak D call: TRBD1 (5 bases). The CDR3 contains 15 residues. The V end lost 6 bases, the J end lost 8 bases, and 22 bases lay between the germline ends. Germline values: CDR1 MNHEY, CDR2 SVGAGI. The CDR3 reads CASSSVRGEAVGYTF. The DNA for the CDR3 is TGTGCCAGCAGCTCCGTTCGGGGGGAGGCGGTCGGCTACACCTTC.

V usage is TRBV10-3 and J usage is TRBJ2-2; 9 nucleotides agree with TRBD2. The CDR3 is 15 residues long. Per the germline V gene, CDR1 is ENHRY and CDR2 is SYGVKD. V lost 4 bases, J lost 6 bases, and 6 bases stayed unmatched. CDR3 sequence: CAISAAGGPPGELFF. In DNA, the CDR3 is TGTGCCATCAGTGCGGCGGGGGGGCCCCCCGGGGAGCTGTTTTTT.

This clone has a handful of counts. The chain employs TRBV29-1 and TRBJ1-3; D is uncertain. Trimming took off 5 bases at V and 4 bases at J, with 15 bases between the two ends. CDR1 is SQVTM and CDR2 is ANQGSEA in the germline V gene. CDR3 size: 14 residues. CDR3 region: CSVLQAGWGNTIYF. DNA of the CDR3: TGCAGCGTTCTTCAGGCGGGTTGGGGAAACACCATATATTTT.

The chain recombines TRBV7-8 with TRBJ1-2, with 7 nucleotides matching TRBD1. This CDR3 has 15 residues. The trim removed 5 bases at V and 4 bases at J, leaving 10 bases unmatched. Germline CDR1 reads SGHVS; CDR2 reads FQNEAQ. CDR3 bases: TGTGCCAGCAGCCTCGACAGGGAGGTATCCTATGGCTACACCTTC. Protein sequence: CASSLDREVSYGYTF.

The chain combines TRBV5-1 with TRBJ2-7; the match to TRBD1 covers 7 bases. Germline V lookup: CDR1 SGHRS, CDR2 YFSETQ. The CDR3 has 15 residues. V gave up 4 bases and J gave up 0 bases; unmatched junction bases: 7. The CDR3 protein is CASSRDRTSSYEQYF. CDR3 coding DNA: TGCGCCAGCAGCAGGGACAGAACTAGCTCCTACGAGCAGTACTTC. Full variable domain (missing parts from reference TRBV5-1 and TRBJ2-7): KAGVTQTPRYLIKTRGQQVTLSCSPISGHRSVSWYQQTPGQGLQFLFEYFSETQRNKGNFPGRFSGRQFSNSRSEMNVSTLELGDSALYLCASSRDRTSSYEQYFGPGTRLTVT.

This rearrangement joins TRBV5-4 to TRBJ2-1, with D possibly being TRBD2 (6 bases). CDR1 is SGHNT, CDR2 YYREEE, per germline (reference sequence). The CDR3 has 14 amino acids. The ends were cut back, 10 bases at V and 2 bases at J, with 16 bases in the middle. The CDR3: CACAGGGTYNEQFF. For the CDR3, the DNA is TGTGCCTGTGCTGGGGGAGGCACCTACAATGAGCAGTTCTTC.

The J gene is TRBJ2-3, the V gene TRBV3-1 (or the pseudogene TRBV3-2); 13 bases align to TRBD2. The CDR3 extends over 18 amino acids. Germline V gene sequence: CDR1 LGHDT, CDR2 YNNKEL (reference sequence). V lost 4 bases, J lost 1 base, and 8 bases stayed unmatched. CDR3 loop: CASSPWTSGGRGTDTQYF. The CDR3 bases are TGTGCCAGCAGCCCTTGGACTAGCGGGGGCCGGGGCACAGATACGCAGTATTTT.

This clone showed up just a few times. V is TRBV20-1 and J is TRBJ2-5, with D possibly TRBD2 on 6 matching bases. The CDR3 spans 14 residues. The V gene lost 3 bases and the J gene lost 1 base, with 12 bases spanning the gap. Germline assignment: CDR1 DFQATT and CDR2 SNEGSKA (reference sequence). CDR3 region: CSASGGALQETQYF. DNA of the CDR3: TGCAGTGCTAGTGGCGGGGCCCTCCAAGAGACCCAGTACTTC.

V and J are TRBV11-2 and TRBJ2-2; 7 bases line up with TRBD1. Germline V lookup: CDR1 SGHAT, CDR2 FQNNGV. The CDR3 is 17 residues long. The trim removed 6 bases at V and 1 base at J, leaving 11 bases unmatched. The CDR3 nucleotides read TGTGCCAGCAGTACTTATCTTCAGGGGGAGAACACCGGGGAGCTGTTTTTT. It codes for CASSTYLQGENTGELFF.

The chain employs TRBV7-6 and TRBJ2-7, with 10 bases that match TRBD1. Germline loops: CDR1 SGHVS, CDR2 FNYEAQ. The CDR3 sequence is 15 residues long. The V and J ends lost 4 bases and 6 bases, in that order; junction bases with no gene match: 9. This CDR3 reads CASSSQDRGDPEQYF. The DNA of the CDR3 is TGTGCCAGCAGCTCCCAGGACAGGGGGGACCCCGAGCAGTACTTC.